Each of the 8 T cell receptor beta chains below was sequenced from the same sample in a study of blood T cell repertoires in COVID-19. The repertoire was sequenced with immunoSEQ multiplex PCR; TCRdb's copy has only in-frame clones and lacks some. The sample lists fewer than 140,000 clones, about 82% occurring once. Material: peripheral blood. These receptors were collected from a man older than 75 with COVID-19, enrolled during active disease.

This chain joins TRBV12-3 or TRBV12-4 and TRBJ1-5; D unresolved. Trimming took off 7 bases at V and 4 bases at J, with 8 bases between the two ends. The CDR3 is made up of 12 amino acids. The CDR3 is CASTRGNQPQHF. CDR3 nucleotides: TGTGCCAGCACCCGAGGGAATCAGCCCCAGCATTTT.

J is TRBJ2-7 and V is TRBV13; D not certain. Per germline, CDR1 PRHDT and CDR2 FYEKMQ (reference sequence). The CDR3 has 13 residues. Trimming left V 1 base short and J 3 bases short, with 7 bases between. The CDR3 loop is CASSLANFYEQYF. The CDR3 nucleotides are TGTGCCAGCAGCTTAGCCAATTTCTACGAGCAGTACTTC.

The chain employs TRBV28 and TRBJ1-3; no clear D gene. Between the trimmed V and J ends, which lost 6 bases and 2 bases, there was a span of 11 bases. The CDR3 totals 14 residues. Germline V lookup: CDR1 MDHEN, CDR2 SYDVKM. This chain's CDR3 is CASRGSRTGNTIYF. The CDR3 nucleotides are TGTGCCAGCAGGGGCAGTAGAACTGGAAACACCATATATTTT.

The CDR3 region is CASSEAEGVGYTF. In DNA form, the CDR3 reads TGTGCCAGCAGTGAAGCGGAAGGGGTTGGCTACACCTTC. The chain has TRBV6-1 and TRBJ1-2, with D perhaps TRBD1 (5 bases). Per the germline V gene, CDR1 is MNHNS and CDR2 is SASEGT. The CDR3 has 13 amino acids. V was shortened by 0 bases and J by 7 bases, with 9 bases between the two germline ends.

CDR3 sequence: CASSGTSGSYNEQFF. The CDR3 nucleotides read TGTGCCAGCAGCGGAACTAGCGGCAGCTACAATGAGCAGTTCTTC. V usage is TRBV9 and J usage is TRBJ2-1; 8 positions agree with TRBD2. Germline CDR1 reads SGDLS; CDR2 reads YYNGEE. The CDR3 is 15 residues long. Trimming took 3 bases from V and 3 from J; bases not matched to a gene: 5.

The chain recombines TRBV24-1 with TRBJ1-1, with 7 bases identical to TRBD1. From germline, CDR1 is KGHDR and CDR2 SFDVKD. CDR3 length equals 13 residues. V gave up 4 bases and J gave up 4 bases; unmatched junction bases: 2. The CDR3 here is CATSDSGGTEAFF. In nucleotides, the CDR3 is TGTGCCACCAGTGACTCAGGGGGCACTGAAGCTTTCTTT.

Note on this clone: This same CDR3 is encoded by further DNA sequences in the sample. The V gene is TRBV15, the J gene TRBJ1-5, with 9 positions matching TRBD1. Unmatched junction bases numbered 1, after V lost 3 bases and J lost 4 bases. This CDR3 spans 14 amino acids. Looked up from germline, CDR1 is LNHNV and CDR2 is YYDKDF (reference sequence). CDR3 in amino acids: CATSRDRGNQPQHF. The CDR3 DNA sequence: TGTGCCACCAGCAGGGACAGGGGTAATCAGCCCCAGCATTTT.

The chain has TRBV2 and TRBJ2-3; 8 bases match TRBD1. The ends lost 6 bases at V and 3 bases at J; junction bases unmatched: 5. This CDR3 is built from 14 residues. CDR1 and CDR2 from the germline V gene are SNHLY and FYNNEI. As DNA, the CDR3 is TGTGCCAGCAGAGTAGGACAGGGAACAGATACGCAGTATTTT. This codes for CASRVGQGTDTQYF. The entire variable domain, with the rest obtained from reference TRBV2 and TRBJ2-3, is as follows: EPEVTQTPSHQVTQMGQEVILRCVPISNHLYFYWYRQILGQKVEFLVSFYNNEISEKSEIFDDQFSVERPDGSNFTLKIRSTKLEDSAMYFCASRVGQGTDTQYFGPGTRLTVL.